This T cell receptor (beta chain) is drawn from a study of identical twins. Whole-study findings and limits: Carriage of fewer insertions was seen in abundant cord blood beta clonotypes, whereas memory repertoires showed none.

TCRdb called the 5' RACE reads again in MiXCR, with one record for every CDR3 protein. The sample records approximately 1.8 million distinct CDR3 sequences, around a third being singletons. In the case of this clonotype: Its target is unknown.

The CDR3 contains 15 residues. Germline CDR1 is LNHDA and CDR2 is SQIVND (reference sequence). The receptor was isolated from a newborn girl in good health. Sequencing input: cord blood. The chain combines TRBV19 with TRBJ2-4; TRBD1 agrees at 7 bases. The J call may be faulty, since TRBJ2-7 better matches the DNA end. CDR3 in amino acids: CASSITTGVYYEQYF. The CDR3 bases are TGTGCCAGTAGTATAACAACAGGGGTCTACTACGAGCAGTACTTC.